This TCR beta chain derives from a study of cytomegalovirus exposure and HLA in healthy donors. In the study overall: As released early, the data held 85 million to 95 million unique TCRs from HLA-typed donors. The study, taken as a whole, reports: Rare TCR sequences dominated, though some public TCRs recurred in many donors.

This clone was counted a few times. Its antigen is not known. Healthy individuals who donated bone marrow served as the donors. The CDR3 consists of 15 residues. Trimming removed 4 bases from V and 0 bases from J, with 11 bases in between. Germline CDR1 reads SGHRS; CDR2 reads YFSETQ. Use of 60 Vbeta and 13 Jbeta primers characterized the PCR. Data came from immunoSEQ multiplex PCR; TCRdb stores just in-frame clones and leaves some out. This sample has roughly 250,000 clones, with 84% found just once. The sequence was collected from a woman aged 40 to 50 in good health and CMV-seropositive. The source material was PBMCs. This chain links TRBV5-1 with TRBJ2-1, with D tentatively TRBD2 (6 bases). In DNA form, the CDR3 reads TGCGCCAGCAGCGGCGGGGCGTACTCCTACAATGAGCAGTTCTTC. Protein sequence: CASSGGAYSYNEQFF.